This is a list of T cell receptor beta chains from one sample in a study of cytomegalovirus exposure and HLA in healthy donors. TCRdb's table, derived via immunoSEQ multiplex PCR, lists solely in-frame clones and lacks some. The sample records 130,000 to 150,000 clones, approximately 90% being singletons. The sample was PBMCs. The source is a man aged 18 to 29 in good health and CMV-seropositive. Each CDR3 is given with its conserved first and last residue. The D gene is left open where the match is weak. A row's size may be missing; if present it is once, few, many or a size class.

d_call	v_call	clone_size	j_call	cdr3_nt	cdr3_aa
-	TRBV28	-	TRBJ1-4	TGTGCCAGCAGTTTGGCGGGCCAAAAACTGTTTTTT	CASSLAGQKLFF
TRBD1	TRBV6-6	-	TRBJ1-2	TGTGCCAGCAGTTACTCGACAGGGAACTATGGCTACACCTTC	CASSYSTGNYGYTF
TRBD2	TRBV6-6	-	TRBJ2-1	TGTGCCAGCAGTTCGAGGACTAGCGCCTACAATGAGCAGTTCTTC	CASSSRTSAYNEQFF
-	TRBV5-8	-	TRBJ2-1	TGTGCCAGCAGCCCTCGACAGGTGGACAATGAGCAGTTCTTC	CASSPRQVDNEQFF
TRBD1	TRBV27	-	TRBJ2-4	TGTGCCAGCAGCCCCCGGGACAGCCGCCGGTCCTCAAAAAGAATTCAGTACTTC	CASSPRDSRRSSKRIQYF
-	TRBV5-1	once	TRBJ1-3	TGCGCCAGCAGCTTGGCGGTGGTTAGCGCTGGAAACACCATATATTTT	CASSLAVVSAGNTIYF
-	TRBV30	-	TRBJ1-1	TGTGCCTGGAGTTCACCCCAGGGCGGACGGACTGAAGCTTTCTTT	CAWSSPQGGRTEAFF
TRBD1	TRBV4-1	-	TRBJ1-3	TGCGCCAGCAGCCCAGGGGGGAACACCATATATTTT	CASSPGGNTIYF
TRBD1	TRBV7-3	-	TRBJ2-1	TGTGCCAGCAGCTTCGGGACAGGGTCGAATGAGCAGTTCTTC	CASSFGTGSNEQFF
-	TRBV7-9	-	TRBJ2-7	TGTGCCAGCAGCTTAGAAATCAGCTCCTACGAGCAGTACTTC	CASSLEISSYEQYF
-	TRBV5-1	-	TRBJ1-1	TGCGCCAGCAGCTTGCAAGGAGACACTGAAGCTTTCTTT	CASSLQGDTEAFF
TRBD2	TRBV10-1	-	TRBJ2-7	TGCGCCAGCAGTGAGTCTAGCGGGAGGGCCCCGTACTTC	CASSESSGRAPYF
TRBD1	TRBV5-1	once	TRBJ2-7	TGCGCCAGCAGCTTGGCCGTGGGACAGTCCTACGAGCAGTACTTC	CASSLAVGQSYEQYF
-	TRBV27	-	TRBJ2-7	TGTGCCAGTACCTCGGGACTCAACGAGCAGTACTTC	CASTSGLNEQYF
TRBD2	TRBV19	-	TRBJ2-1	TGTGCCAGTAGTATAGCGGGAGGATGGCAAAATGAGCAGTTCTTC	CASSIAGGWQNEQFF
-	TRBV5-1	-	TRBJ2-1	TGCGCCAGCACCCCACCGGGCTCCTACAATGAGCAGTTCTTC	CASTPPGSYNEQFF
TRBD1	TRBV13	-	TRBJ1-1	TGTGCCAGCAGCTTAGGACAGGGGCAGGGGAACACTGAAGCTTTCTTT	CASSLGQGQGNTEAFF
-	TRBV14	-	TRBJ2-7	TGTGCCAGCAGCCAAGATCCCGACGAGCAGTACTTC	CASSQDPDEQYF
TRBD1	TRBV18	-	TRBJ1-2	TGTGCCAGCTCACCAGGAGGACAGGACTATGGCTACACCTTC	CASSPGGQDYGYTF
-	TRBV6-5	-	TRBJ2-3	TGTGCCAGCAGTTATTGGCAGGGCACAGATACGCAGTATTTT	CASSYWQGTDTQYF
TRBD1	TRBV7-9	-	TRBJ2-1	TGTGCCAGCAGCAAGCCGGGACAGGGGATAAATGAGCAGTTCTTC	CASSKPGQGINEQFF
TRBD2	TRBV9	-	TRBJ2-1	TGTGCCAGCAGCGTACTAGCGGGGGTTGGTGAGCAGTTCTTC	CASSVLAGVGEQFF
TRBD1	TRBV5-1	-	TRBJ2-5	TGCGCCAGCAGCATTGGCCCCACAGGGGACGAGACCCAGTACTTC	CASSIGPTGDETQYF
-	TRBV11-2	-	TRBJ2-1	TGTGCCAGCAGCTTAGAGGCTAGCGTCCCCTACAATGAGCAGTTCTTC	CASSLEASVPYNEQFF
-	TRBV9	once	TRBJ1-1	TGTGCCAGCCGAGGGTGTTGGCGGGGGGCATATGAAGCTTTCTTT	CASRGCWRGAYEAFF
TRBD2	TRBV6-4	-	TRBJ2-3	TGTGCCAGCAGTGAGGGGCTAGCGGAGACAGATACGCAGTATTTT	CASSEGLAETDTQYF
TRBD2	TRBV25-1	-	TRBJ2-1	TGTGCCAGCAGTGCCGGGGGGGAGCAGTTCTTC	CASSAGGEQFF
-	TRBV5-6	-	TRBJ2-1	TGTGCCAGCAGCGCCCCAACAGGGTACAATTACTACAATGAGCAGTTCTTC	CASSAPTGYNYYNEQFF
-	TRBV7-9	-	TRBJ1-4	TGTGCCAGCACCGGAGATTCTCCTGCAACTAATGAAAAACTGTTTTTT	CASTGDSPATNEKLFF
-	TRBV6-5	-	TRBJ1-2	TGTGCCAGCGGGGAGCACTTCTATGGCTACACCTTC	CASGEHFYGYTF
-	TRBV28	-	TRBJ1-2	TGTGCCAGCAGTTTGCGGGGCTACACCTTC	CASSLRGYTF
-	TRBV6-1	once	TRBJ1-1	TGTGCCAGCAACGGACAGTCGAGGACTGAAGCTTTCTTT	CASNGQSRTEAFF
-	TRBV9	once	TRBJ2-3	TGTGCCAGCAGCGTAGGACTTCAACACACAGATACGCAGTATTTT	CASSVGLQHTDTQYF
TRBD1	TRBV28	-	TRBJ1-5	TGTGCCAGCACCATAGGGACAGGGCTTCAGCCCCAGCATTTT	CASTIGTGLQPQHF
-	TRBV2	few	TRBJ2-7	TGTGCCAGCAGTACCGACATCTACGAGCAGTACTTC	CASSTDIYEQYF
-	TRBV7-9	once	TRBJ1-3	TGTGCCAGCAGCTTAGAGCCGACAGGCGCTGGAAACACCATATATTTT	CASSLEPTGAGNTIYF
TRBD1	TRBV7-8	-	TRBJ1-2	TGTGCCAGCAGCTTAGTGGGACAGGGGTATGGCTACACCTTC	CASSLVGQGYGYTF
-	TRBV9	-	TRBJ2-2	TGTGCCAGCAGCGTAGCGGAGCTAAAGACCGGGGAGCTGTTTTTT	CASSVAELKTGELFF
-	TRBV6-1	-	TRBJ1-1	TGTGCCAGCCTAGACAGCTTGTACACTGAAGCTTTCTTT	CASLDSLYTEAFF
-	TRBV19	-	TRBJ1-1	TGTGCCAGTAGGGAGGGACTGAACACTGAAGCTTTCTTT	CASREGLNTEAFF
TRBD2	TRBV5-1	-	TRBJ2-7	TGCGCCAGCAGCTTGGAAGTAGCGGGAGTGGGTGAGCAGTACTTC	CASSLEVAGVGEQYF
-	TRBV5-1	-	TRBJ2-7	TGCGCCAGCAGCTTGGTTGCTCTAGCGGACAGCTCCTACGAGCAGTACTTC	CASSLVALADSSYEQYF
-	TRBV11-2	-	TRBJ2-4	TGTGCCAGCAGCTTAGGGGCAGGGGGGCCCCAAAACATTCAGTACTTC	CASSLGAGGPQNIQYF
-	TRBV4-1	once	TRBJ1-1	TGCGCCAGCAGCCAAGGGCCGAACACTGAAGCTTTCTTT	CASSQGPNTEAFF
TRBD2	TRBV6-5	-	TRBJ2-7	TGTGCCAGCAGTTACTCTAGCGGGAGGCTGTCCGAGCAGTACTTC	CASSYSSGRLSEQYF
-	TRBV18	-	TRBJ2-1	TGTGCCAGCTCACCACCTAGCGTGGCCTACAATGAGCAGTTCTTC	CASSPPSVAYNEQFF
-	TRBV30	few	TRBJ1-5	TGTGCCTGGACCCTGGGGGCGACAGTCCAGCCCCAGCATTTT	CAWTLGATVQPQHF
TRBD1	TRBV2	-	TRBJ2-7	TGTGCCAGCAGGCCGGGACAGTGGACTTACGAGCAGTACTTC	CASRPGQWTYEQYF
TRBD1	TRBV5-1	once	TRBJ2-7	TGCGCCAGCAGCCCGGGACAGGGGGCAAAAGAGCAGTACTTC	CASSPGQGAKEQYF
TRBD2	TRBV11-2	-	TRBJ2-1	TGTGCCAGCAGCCCCCGACTAGCGGACTTATACAATGAGCAGTTCTTC	CASSPRLADLYNEQFF
-	TRBV27	-	TRBJ2-7	TGTGCCAGCAGTTTAAAAGGGAGGAGCTCCTACGAGCAGTACTTC	CASSLKGRSSYEQYF
-	TRBV7-6	-	TRBJ2-4	TGTGCCAGCAGCTTAACGGGACACCGGTTTCAGTACTTC	CASSLTGHRFQYF
TRBD2	TRBV9	-	TRBJ2-5	TGTGCCAGCAGCCCGGGGGGGGCCTTGCAAGAGACCCAGTACTTC	CASSPGGALQETQYF
-	TRBV2	-	TRBJ1-5	TGTGCCAGCAGTGAAGTGACAGGTCTTAATCAGCCCCAGCATTTT	CASSEVTGLNQPQHF
-	TRBV30	-	TRBJ2-2	TGTGCCTGGAGGGGGGGAGCTTCGAACACCGGGGAGCTGTTTTTT	CAWRGGASNTGELFF